This T cell receptor beta chain was recorded in a study of T cell responses to AZD1222 COVID-19 vaccine. Notes on this clone: The antigen is unknown.

Study results and limitations: AZD1222 recipients seropositive at baseline numbered only 5 to 7. Donors, mostly white British, included more females; clonal diversity was possibly underestimated. Unmutated variant regions are reportedly the target of nearly half of TCRs that are spike-specific.

This CDR3 region has 14 residues. The germline CDR1 and CDR2 sequences are MDHEN and SYDVKM. V lost 6 bases, J lost 2 bases, and 5 bases stayed unmatched. Method: immunoSEQ multiplex PCR; TCRdb's copy keeps in-frame clones and lacks some. The table shows about 140,000 clones, with around 94% occurring only once. The sequences come from peripheral blood, collected after recovery from COVID-19. V gene TRBV28 combines with J gene TRBJ2-5; TRBD1 matches at 8 bases. This TCR came from an adult who had recovered from COVID-19. CDR3 DNA: TGTGCCAGCAGGGGACAGGTTCTACAAGAGACCCAGTACTTC. Protein product: CASRGQVLQETQYF.